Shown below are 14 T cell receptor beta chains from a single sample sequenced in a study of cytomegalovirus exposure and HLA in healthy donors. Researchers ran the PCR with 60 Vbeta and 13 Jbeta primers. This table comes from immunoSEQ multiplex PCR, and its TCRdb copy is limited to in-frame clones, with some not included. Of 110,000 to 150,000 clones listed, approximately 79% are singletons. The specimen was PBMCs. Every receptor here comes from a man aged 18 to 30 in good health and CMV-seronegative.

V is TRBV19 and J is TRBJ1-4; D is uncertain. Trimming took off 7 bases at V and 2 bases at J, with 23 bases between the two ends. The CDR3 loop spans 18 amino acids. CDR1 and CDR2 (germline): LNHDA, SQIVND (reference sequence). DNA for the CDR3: TGTGCCAGTACCCCCGGCGGCACCTCACTTTCCACTAATGAAAAACTGTTTTTT. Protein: CASTPGGTSLSTNEKLFF.

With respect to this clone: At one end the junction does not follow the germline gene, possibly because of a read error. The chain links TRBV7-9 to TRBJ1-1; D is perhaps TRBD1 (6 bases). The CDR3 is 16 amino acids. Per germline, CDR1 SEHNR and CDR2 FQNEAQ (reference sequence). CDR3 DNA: TGTTCCAGCAGCTTAGAATTTGGACAGCCGAACACTGAAGCTTTCTTT. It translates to CSSSLEFGQPNTEAFF.

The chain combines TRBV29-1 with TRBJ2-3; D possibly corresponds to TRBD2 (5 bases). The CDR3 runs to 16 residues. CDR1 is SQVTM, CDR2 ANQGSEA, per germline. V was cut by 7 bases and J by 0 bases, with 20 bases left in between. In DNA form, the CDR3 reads TGCAGCGGAAGAGGGTCCGGTGGGTACAGCACAGATACGCAGTATTTT. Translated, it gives CSGRGSGGYSTDTQYF.

Here the CDR3 DNA reads TGTGCCAGCAGCGTAGCCGACGGGGACTATGGCTACACCTTC. This sequence encodes CASSVADGDYGYTF. V is TRBV9 and J is TRBJ1-2; unclear D gene. The V end lost 0 bases, the J end lost 3 bases, and 9 bases lay between the germline ends. From germline, CDR1 is SGDLS and CDR2 YYNGEE. The CDR3 loop spans 14 amino acids.

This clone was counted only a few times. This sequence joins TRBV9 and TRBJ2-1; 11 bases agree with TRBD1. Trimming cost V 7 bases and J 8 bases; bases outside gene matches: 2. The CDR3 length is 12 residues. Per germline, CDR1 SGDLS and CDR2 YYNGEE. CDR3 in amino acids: CASGTGGYEQFF. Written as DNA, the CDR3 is TGTGCCAGCGGGACAGGGGGGTATGAGCAGTTCTTC.

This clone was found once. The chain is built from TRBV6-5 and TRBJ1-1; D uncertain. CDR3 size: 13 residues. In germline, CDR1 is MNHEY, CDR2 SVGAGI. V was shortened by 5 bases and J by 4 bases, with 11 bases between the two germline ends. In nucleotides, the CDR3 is TGTGCCAGCAGTCCTACAGACATCACTGAAGCTTTCTTT. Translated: CASSPTDITEAFF.

The CDR3 bases are TGTGCCAGCAGCAAAAACCCCCCGTGGGCTTCCTCCGGGACCCAGTACTTC. This translates into CASSKNPPWASSGTQYF. This chain connects TRBV21-1 to TRBJ2-5; the table calls TRBD1, which could not be checked here. TRBV21-1 is assigned pseudogene status. This CDR3 region has 17 residues.

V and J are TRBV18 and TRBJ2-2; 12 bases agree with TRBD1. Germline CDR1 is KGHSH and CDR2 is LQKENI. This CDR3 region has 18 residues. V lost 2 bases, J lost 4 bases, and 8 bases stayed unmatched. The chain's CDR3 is CASSPKGQGATTTGELFF. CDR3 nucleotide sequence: TGTGCCAGCTCACCAAAGGGACAGGGGGCCACTACCACCGGGGAGCTGTTTTTT.

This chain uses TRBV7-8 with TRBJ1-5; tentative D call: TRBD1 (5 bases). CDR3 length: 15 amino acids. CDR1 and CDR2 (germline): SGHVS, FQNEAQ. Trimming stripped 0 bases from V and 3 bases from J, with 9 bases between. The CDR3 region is CASSLAGVHNQPQHF. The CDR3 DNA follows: TGTGCCAGCAGCTTAGCAGGGGTCCACAATCAGCCCCAGCATTTT. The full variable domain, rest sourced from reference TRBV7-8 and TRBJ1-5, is GAGVSQSPRYKVAKRGQDVALRCDPISGHVSLFWYQQALGQGPEFLTYFQNEAQLDKSGLPSDRFFAERPEGSVSTLKIQRTQQEDSAVYLCASSLAGVHNQPQHFGDGTRLSIL.

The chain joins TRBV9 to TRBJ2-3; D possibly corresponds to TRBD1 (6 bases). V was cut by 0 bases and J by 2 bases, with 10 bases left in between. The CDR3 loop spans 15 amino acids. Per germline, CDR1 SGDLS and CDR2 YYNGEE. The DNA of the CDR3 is TGTGCCAGCAGCGTAGGCGCAGGGGTCACAGATACGCAGTATTTT. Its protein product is CASSVGAGVTDTQYF. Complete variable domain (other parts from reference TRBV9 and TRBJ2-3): DSGVTQTPKHLITATGQRVTLRCSPRSGDLSVYWYQQSLDQGLQFLIQYYNGEERAKGNILERFSAQQFPDLHSELNLSSLELGDSALYFCASSVGAGVTDTQYFGPGTRLTVL.

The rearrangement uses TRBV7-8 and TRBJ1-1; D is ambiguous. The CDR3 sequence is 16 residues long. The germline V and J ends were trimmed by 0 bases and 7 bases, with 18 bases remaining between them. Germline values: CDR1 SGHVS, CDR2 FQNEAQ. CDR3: CASSLAVSTLGREAFF. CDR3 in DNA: TGTGCCAGCAGCTTAGCGGTCAGTACGCTTGGCCGTGAAGCTTTCTTT.

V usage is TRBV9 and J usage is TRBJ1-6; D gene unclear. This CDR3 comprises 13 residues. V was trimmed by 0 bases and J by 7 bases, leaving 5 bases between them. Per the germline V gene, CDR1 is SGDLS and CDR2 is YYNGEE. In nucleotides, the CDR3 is TGTGCCAGCAGCGTAGCCTTAAATTCACCCCTCCACTTT. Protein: CASSVALNSPLHF.

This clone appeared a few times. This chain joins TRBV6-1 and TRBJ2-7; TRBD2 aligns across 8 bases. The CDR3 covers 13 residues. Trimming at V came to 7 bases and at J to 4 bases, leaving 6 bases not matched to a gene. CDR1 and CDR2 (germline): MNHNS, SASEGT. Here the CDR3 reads CASTGGGLYEQYF. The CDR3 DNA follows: TGTGCCAGCACGGGAGGGGGATTGTACGAGCAGTACTTC.

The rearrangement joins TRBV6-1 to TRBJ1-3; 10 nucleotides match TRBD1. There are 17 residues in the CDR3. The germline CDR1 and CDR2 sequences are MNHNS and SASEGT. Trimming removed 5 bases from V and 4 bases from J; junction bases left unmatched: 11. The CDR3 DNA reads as TGTGCCAGCAGTCAAGTGGGGACAGGGGCTCACGGAAACACCATATATTTT. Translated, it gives CASSQVGTGAHGNTIYF.